The subject of this entry is one T cell receptor (beta chain). This clone was seen a single time. It lacks a known antigen. No much larger clone is present one base from it, and per-base qualities are unavailable. The data were taken from a study of cytomegalovirus exposure and HLA in healthy donors (dated by TCRdb to about 2017). About the full investigation: The 650 to 800 repertoires of the first cohort and the roughly 120 validation repertoires were produced on the same platform, according to a later analysis. Besides the first cohort of more than 650 subjects, a separate validation cohort made up of over 95 different subjects was used. The study combined high-throughput TCR immunosequencing, statistical association of individual TCRs with disease status, and machine learning to predict cytomegalovirus infection status. The aim of the study was to test whether cataloging public T cell receptors could identify signatures of past pathogen exposure.

Results the study describes overall, beyond this receptor: A few of the identified cytomegalovirus-associated TCR beta chains were confirmed in vitro to be specific for cytomegalovirus antigens. The authors suggested that the approach could potentially be extended to other disease states and immunological phenotypes. The classifier was reported to diagnose cytomegalovirus status with high specificity and sensitivity in both the original cohort and the validation cohort. A later analysis found that TCRs clustered in the first cohort also tended to co-occur in the 110 or so validation repertoires, with 94% of cluster scores above 0. A total of roughly 160 TCR beta chains were listed by the study as associated with cytomegalovirus. A later analysis had no HLA typing for the validation cohort, so co-occurrence there was scored across all 110 or so repertoires. Most TCR sequences were seen in very few donors, while some public TCRs were found in many individuals.

Receptors were amplified or captured by the immunoSEQ multiplex PCR assay. The original methods were these. A statistical classification framework was developed to diagnose cytomegalovirus status using the catalog of TCR beta chain sequences. TCRdb holds this immuneACCESS table with in-frame rearrangements only. Some clones are missing; in checked studies, unresolved V genes explain under half, and the rest has no known cause. That table is the source of V, J and clone size, and D and trimming were worked out from the DNA. The sample table shows nearly 80,000 clones, and approximately 93% are seen once. The top ten clones comprise 3% to 4.5% of the sample. The donors were included in the validation cohort of 130 or so subjects, a group kept apart from the approximately 690-subject first cohort. The CDR3 starts with the cysteine, ends with the phenylalanine, and has 15 residues. CDR3 DNA only is kept here, 45 bases in frame from base 1. For this chain, trimming is 11 bases at the V end and 1 base at the J end, and the number of junction bases without a gene match is 13. The germline V gene sets CDR1 to MNHNS and CDR2 to SASEGT.

This receptor was identified in a woman aged 30 to 39 in good health and CMV-seronegative. Rearrangement joined TRBV6-1 to TRBJ2-5, with 7 bases in between that match TRBD2. Sequencing was carried out using PBMCs. This receptor has the CDR3 CAGLRASGGQETQYF. The DNA sequence is given as TGTGCCGGCCTTAGGGCATCGGGGGGCCAAGAGACCCAGTACTTC.